The subject of this entry is one TCR beta chain. Its antigen is undetermined. Germline V CDR1 and CDR2: SGHRS, YFSETQ. The J segment lost 1 base and the V segment lost 4 bases, leaving 5 bases of the junction unmatched. The CDR3 has 15 residues. This sample was taken from a study of T cell responses to AZD1222 COVID-19 vaccine. Study-level findings and limits: The donors showed a predominance of white British ancestry and of females, with possible underestimation of clonal diversity.

Some clones are missing from TCRdb's copy, which holds only in-frame ones; the method was immunoSEQ multiplex PCR. The data hold about 70,000 clones, with around nine tenths observed a single time. The chain carries TRBV5-1 and TRBJ1-1; 9 bases are shared with TRBD1. Specimen: peripheral blood, collected 28 days after the second dose of the MenACWY control vaccine. The sequence was collected from an adult who received the MenACWY meningococcal vaccine as a control. CDR3 DNA: TGCGCCAGCAGCCCCGGGACAGGGCCGAACACTGAAGCTTTCTTT. This gives the protein CASSPGTGPNTEAFF. Looking up the rest from reference TRBV5-1 and TRBJ1-1 gives the full variable domain: KAGVTQTPRYLIKTRGQQVTLSCSPISGHRSVSWYQQTPGQGLQFLFEYFSETQRNKGNFPGRFSGRQFSNSRSEMNVSTLELGDSALYLCASSPGTGPNTEAFFGQGTRLTVV.